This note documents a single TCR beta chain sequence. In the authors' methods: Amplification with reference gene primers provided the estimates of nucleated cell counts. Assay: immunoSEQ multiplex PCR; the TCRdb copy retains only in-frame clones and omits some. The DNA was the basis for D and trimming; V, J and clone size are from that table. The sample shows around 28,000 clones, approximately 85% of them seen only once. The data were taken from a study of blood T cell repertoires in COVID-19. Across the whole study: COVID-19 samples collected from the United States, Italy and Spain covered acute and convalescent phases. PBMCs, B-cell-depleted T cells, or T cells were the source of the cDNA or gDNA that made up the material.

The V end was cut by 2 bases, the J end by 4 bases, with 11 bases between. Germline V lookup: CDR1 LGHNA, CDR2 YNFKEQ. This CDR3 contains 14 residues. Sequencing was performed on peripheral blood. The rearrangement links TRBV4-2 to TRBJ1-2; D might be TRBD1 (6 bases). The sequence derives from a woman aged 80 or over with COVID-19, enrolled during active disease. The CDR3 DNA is TGTGCCAGCAGCCAATCGGACAGCCTCTATGGCTACACCTTC. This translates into CASSQSDSLYGYTF.